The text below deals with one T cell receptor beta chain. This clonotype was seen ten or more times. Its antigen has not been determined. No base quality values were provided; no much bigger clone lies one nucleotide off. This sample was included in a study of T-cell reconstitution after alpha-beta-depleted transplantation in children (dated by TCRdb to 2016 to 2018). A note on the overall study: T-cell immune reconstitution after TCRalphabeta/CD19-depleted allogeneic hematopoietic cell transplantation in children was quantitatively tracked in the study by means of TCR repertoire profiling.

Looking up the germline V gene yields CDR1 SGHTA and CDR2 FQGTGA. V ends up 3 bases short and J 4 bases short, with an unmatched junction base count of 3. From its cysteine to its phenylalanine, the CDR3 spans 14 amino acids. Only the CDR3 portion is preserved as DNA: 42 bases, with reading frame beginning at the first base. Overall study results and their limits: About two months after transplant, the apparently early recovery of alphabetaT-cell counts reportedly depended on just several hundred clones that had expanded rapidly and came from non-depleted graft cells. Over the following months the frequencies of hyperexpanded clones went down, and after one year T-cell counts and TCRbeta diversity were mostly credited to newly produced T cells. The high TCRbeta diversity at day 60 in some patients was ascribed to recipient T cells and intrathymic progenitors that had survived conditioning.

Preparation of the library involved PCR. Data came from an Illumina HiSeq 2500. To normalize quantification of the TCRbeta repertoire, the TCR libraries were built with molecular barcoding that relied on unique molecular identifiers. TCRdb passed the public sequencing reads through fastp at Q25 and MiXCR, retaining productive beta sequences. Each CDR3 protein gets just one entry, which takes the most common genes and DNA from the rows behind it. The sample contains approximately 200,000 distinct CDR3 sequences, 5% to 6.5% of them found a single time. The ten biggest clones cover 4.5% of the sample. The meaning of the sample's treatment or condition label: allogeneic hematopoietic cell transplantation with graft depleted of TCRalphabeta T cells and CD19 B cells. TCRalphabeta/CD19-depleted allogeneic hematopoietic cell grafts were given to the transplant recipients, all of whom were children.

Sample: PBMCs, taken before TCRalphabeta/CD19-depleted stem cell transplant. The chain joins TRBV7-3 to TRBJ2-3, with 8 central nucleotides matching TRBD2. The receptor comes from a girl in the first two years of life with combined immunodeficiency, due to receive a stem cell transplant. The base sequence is TGTGCCAGCAGCTTCCTAGCGGGCCCAGATACGCAGTATTTT. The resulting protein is CASSFLAGPDTQYF.